This T cell receptor beta chain stems from a study of OX40 agonist ivuxolimab in advanced cancers. At the level of the whole study: The costimulatory receptor OX40 (CD134) was targeted by ivuxolimab, a fully human IgG2 agonistic monoclonal antibody. Intravenous ivuxolimab was administered to patients every 2 weeks at six dose levels: 0.01, 0.1, 0.3, 1.5, 3 and 10 mg/kg. Among the 52 dose-escalation patients, approximately 20 had hepatocellular carcinoma, about 15 melanoma, 9 renal cell carcinoma and 9 head and neck cancer. In the dose-escalation cohort, approximately 82% of patients were male, and the mean age was roughly 56 years with a range of roughly 20 to 85. Patients were allowed to have had prior anti-PD-1, anti-PD-L1 or anti-CTLA-4 therapy, and approximately 43% of the dose-escalation patients had previously received checkpoint inhibitors. Three dose-escalation patients achieved partial responses, one with hepatocellular carcinoma and two with cutaneous melanoma. Peripheral TCRbeta sequencing aimed to test whether ivuxolimab altered TCR sequence diversity and caused clonal T-cell expansion. The paper covers the monotherapy dose-escalation part of the phase I ivuxolimab trial, which included N of about 56 patients. Summary of the overall study and its limitations: Low levels of normalized T-cell clonal expansion were also seen in some patients who did not respond. The antigen specificity of the clonally expanded peripheral T cells was not determined. At doses from 0.1 to 3.0 mg/kg, clonal expansion was seen in both CD4+ and CD8+ blood T cells between baseline and week 6. After ivuxolimab, CD8+ T cells had more expanded clones than CD4+ T cells on average. Partial responders in the 0.1-3.0 mg/kg groups had among the lowest normalized peripheral clonal expansion, especially among CD8+ T cells.

In the case of this clone: The specificity of this receptor is unknown. There are no base qualities to consult, and no much larger clone falls within one base.

Genomic DNA was extracted from sorted cells for sequencing of the TCRbeta CDR3 region. The immunoSEQ Assay was used to sequence the TCRbeta CDR3 regions. TCRdb obtained this table from immuneACCESS and retained in-frame rearrangements with V and J assigned. These tables miss some clones; where compared with another copy, unresolved V genes account for less than half of the shortfall, and the remainder is unexplained. The sample records roughly 70,000 clones, approximately 78% of which are singletons. The ten largest clonotypes hold around 5% of the sample. From the cysteine through the phenylalanine, the CDR3 covers 14 amino acids. Only CDR3 DNA is held: 42 bases, read in frame from base 1. V ends up 5 bases short and J 8 bases short, with an unmatched junction base count of 9. Per the germline V gene, SGHRS is the CDR1 and YFSETQ is the CDR2. Patients with a history of autoimmune disease or receiving systemic immunosuppression were excluded from the trial. In every dose cohort, peripheral blood was drawn for TCR sequencing at baseline, cycle 4 day 1, and cycle 7 day 1. The samples were drawn from a first-in-human, open-label, multicenter phase I dose-escalation trial of ivuxolimab. Adults with locally advanced or metastatic head and neck squamous cell, hepatocellular, melanoma or renal cell carcinoma were enrolled in the trial. Before TCR sequencing, CD4+ T cells and CD8+ T cells from peripheral blood were sorted into separate populations.

Specimen: CD4+ or CD8+ T cells sorted from blood, collected in a trial of the OX40 agonist ivuxolimab. This chain joins TRBV5-1 to TRBJ1-2, and TRBD1 aligns with 10 junction nucleotides. This TCR derives from an adult with an advanced solid tumor such as melanoma, head and neck, liver or kidney cancer. In nucleotides, the sequence is TGCGCCAGCAGACCGACAGGGGGCGCGTGGGGCTACACCTTC. Protein translation: CASRPTGGAWGYTF.